The source of this T cell receptor beta chain is a study of cytomegalovirus exposure and HLA in healthy donors. Study details: In an earlier analysis, around 100 million unique TCR beta sequences were found from some 180 million T cells. Broader study findings: Judged likely to be a sequencing artifact was a cluster of highly shared sequence variants. Information on immune exposure was restricted to one variable (CMV serostatus). A previous analysis found most TCR beta V segments productive roughly 87% or roughly 30% of the time.

CDR3 length: 13 residues. Germline lookup yields CDR1 MGHRA and CDR2 YSYEKL. V was pared by 1 base and J by 8 bases, with 11 bases between. A multiplex PCR was run with 60 Vbeta primers and 13 Jbeta primers. Profiled with immunoSEQ multiplex PCR; TCRdb holds only in-frame clones, not every one. The repertoire consists of around 190,000 clones, with roughly 84% occurring once and the leading ten covering 0.95% to 1.5%. This clone was seen more than once but under ten times. Its antigen is not known. The receptor was derived from a girl aged 2 to 10 in good health and CMV-seropositive. The sequenced sample was PBMCs. The gene calls are TRBV4-1 and TRBJ1-2; D gene uncertain. The CDR3 loop reads CASSQVGGGGYTF. The CDR3 nucleotides are TGCGCCAGCAGCCAAGTAGGAGGAGGCGGCTACACCTTC.